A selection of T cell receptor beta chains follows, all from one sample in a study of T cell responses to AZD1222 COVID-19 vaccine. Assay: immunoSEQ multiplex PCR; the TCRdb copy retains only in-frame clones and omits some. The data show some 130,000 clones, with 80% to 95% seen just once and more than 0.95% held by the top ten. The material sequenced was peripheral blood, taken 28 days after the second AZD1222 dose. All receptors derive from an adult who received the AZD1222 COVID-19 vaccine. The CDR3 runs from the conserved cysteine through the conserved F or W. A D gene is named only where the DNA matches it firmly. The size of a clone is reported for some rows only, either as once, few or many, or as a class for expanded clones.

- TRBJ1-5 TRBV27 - TGTGCCAGCAGTTTAACTCCCCCGGGGGTCCATCAGCCCCAGCATTTT CASSLTPPGVHQPQHF
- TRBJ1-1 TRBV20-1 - TGCAGTGCTAGTCGTCAGGGCACTGAAGCTTTCTTT CSASRQGTEAFF
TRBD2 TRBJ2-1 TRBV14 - TGTGCCAGCAGCCAAGCCCTAGCGGACAATGAGCAGTTCTTC CASSQALADNEQFF
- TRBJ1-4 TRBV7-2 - TGTGCCAGCAGCTTAGTGACAGGATTTAATGAAAAACTGTTTTTT CASSLVTGFNEKLFF
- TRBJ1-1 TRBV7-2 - TGTGCCAGCAGCTTCTCTGAGTTAGCTTTCTTT CASSFSELAFF
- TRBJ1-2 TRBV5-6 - TGTGCCAGCAGCTTACAGGGAGGTCATAACTATGGCTACACCTTC CASSLQGGHNYGYTF
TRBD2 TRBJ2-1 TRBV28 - TGTGCCAGCAGCTACTGGGGACTAGCGGGAGAGTCGTACAATGAGCAGTTCTTC CASSYWGLAGESYNEQFF
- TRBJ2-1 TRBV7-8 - TGTGCCAGCAGCTTAGGCCTACGGGATGAGCAGTTCTTC CASSLGLRDEQFF
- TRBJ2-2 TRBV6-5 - TGTGCCAGCAGTTACGCGAACAGGCTAAACACCGGGGAGCTGTTTTTT CASSYANRLNTGELFF
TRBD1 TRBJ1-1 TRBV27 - TGTGCCAGCAGTTTAGGACAGGGGGATTGGGCTGAAGCTTTCTTT CASSLGQGDWAEAFF
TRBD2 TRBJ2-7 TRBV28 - TGTGCCAGCAGTCAGAGGACTAGCGGGAGAAGCTACGAGCAGTACTTC CASSQRTSGRSYEQYF
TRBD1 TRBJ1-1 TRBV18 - TGTGCCAGCTCCCCGGGACAGCTGAACACTGAAGCTTTCTTT CASSPGQLNTEAFF
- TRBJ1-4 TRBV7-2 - TGTGCCAGCAGCCCGCGGCGCACTAATGAAAAACTGTTTTTT CASSPRRTNEKLFF
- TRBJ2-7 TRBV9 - TGTGCCAGCAGCGTAGGGGAGGGGGCTTACGAGCAGTACTTC CASSVGEGAYEQYF
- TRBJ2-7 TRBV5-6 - TGTGCCAGCAGCTTGGAATCCGGACAGACGTTCTACGAGCAGTACTTC CASSLESGQTFYEQYF
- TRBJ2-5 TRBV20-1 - TGCAGTGCTAGAGAGCAAGAGACCCAGTACTTC CSAREQETQYF
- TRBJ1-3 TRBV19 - TGTGCCAGTAGTTGGAAGGCTGGAAACACCATATATTTT CASSWKAGNTIYF
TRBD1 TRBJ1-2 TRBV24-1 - TGTGCCACCAGTGCGGGACAGCATCCATATGGCTACACCTTC CATSAGQHPYGYTF
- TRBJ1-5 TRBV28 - TGTGCCAGCAGCCAGGACAGAAATCAGCCCCAGCATTTT CASSQDRNQPQHF
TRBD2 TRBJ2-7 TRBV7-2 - TGTGCCAGCAGCCCGTCGCGGGAGTCCGCTCGCTACGAGCAGTACTTC CASSPSRESARYEQYF
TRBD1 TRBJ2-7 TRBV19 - TGTGCCAGTAGTGTCGACAGGGGGCTGGGTGAGCAGTACTTC CASSVDRGLGEQYF
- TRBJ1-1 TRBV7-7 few TGTGCCAGCAGCTTAGTCCCCAGCACTGAAGCTTTCTTT CASSLVPSTEAFF
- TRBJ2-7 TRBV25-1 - TGTGCCAGCAGTGTCCGGGTATCCGAGCAGTACTTC CASSVRVSEQYF
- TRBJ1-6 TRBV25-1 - TGTGCCAGCAAAACAGGGCGGACCCTCCACTTT CASKTGRTLHF
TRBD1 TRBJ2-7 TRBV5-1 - TGCGCCAGCAGCACTGACAGGGGGCCCGAGCAGTACTTC CASSTDRGPEQYF
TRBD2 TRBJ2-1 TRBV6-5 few TGTGCCAGCAGTTACTCAGGGCTAGCGGGGGGGTGGCAGTTCTTC CASSYSGLAGGWQFF
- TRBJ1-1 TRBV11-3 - TGTGCCAGCAGCTTTTCCACTGAAGCTTTCTTT CASSFSTEAFF
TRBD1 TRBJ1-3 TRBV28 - TGTGCCAGCAAATATGACAGGGTTGGAAACACCATATATTTT CASKYDRVGNTIYF
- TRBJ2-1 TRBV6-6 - TGTGCCAGCACCGGGGGAGCCGGGCAGTTCTTC CASTGGAGQFF
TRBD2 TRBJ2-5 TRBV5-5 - TGTGCCAGCAGCCCAGAGACTAGCGGGGGGGCGATGACCCAGTACTTC CASSPETSGGAMTQYF
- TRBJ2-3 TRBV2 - TGTGCCAGCAGTGCCCCGGACGCTAGCACAGATACGCAGTATTTT CASSAPDASTDTQYF
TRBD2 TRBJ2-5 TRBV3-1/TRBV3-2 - TGTGCCAGCAGCCCCCAGGGACTAGCGATAGAGACCCAGTACTTC CASSPQGLAIETQYF
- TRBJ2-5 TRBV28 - TGTGCCAGCAGTTTAGGGACTGTGGAGACCCAGTACTTC CASSLGTVETQYF
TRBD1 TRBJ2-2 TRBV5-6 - TGTGCCAGCAGCCAACCAACAGGGGACCTGAACACCGGGGAGCTGTTTTTT CASSQPTGDLNTGELFF
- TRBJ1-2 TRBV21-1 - TGTGCCTTCTCTGGCGGGGAGGACTATGGCTACACCTTC CAFSGGEDYGYTF
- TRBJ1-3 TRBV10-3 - TGTGCCATCACGCCACAGGGCGCTGGAAACACCATATATTTT CAITPQGAGNTIYF
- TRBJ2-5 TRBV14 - TGTGCCAGCAGCCAGTGGACCACTACTACAGAGACCCAGTACTTC CASSQWTTTTETQYF
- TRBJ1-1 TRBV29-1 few TGCAGCGTTGAATTCGGGAACACTGAAGCTTTCTTT CSVEFGNTEAFF
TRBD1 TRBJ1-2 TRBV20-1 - TGCAGTGCTATGACAGGGCTTGGCTACACCTTC CSAMTGLGYTF
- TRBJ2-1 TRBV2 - TGTGCCAGCAAATCTTCCCGACTAGTTGACAATGAGCAGTTCTTC CASKSSRLVDNEQFF
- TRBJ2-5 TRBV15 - TGTGCCACCAGCAGAGAAGGGCAGGGCCTCCAAGAGACCCAGTACTTC CATSREGQGLQETQYF
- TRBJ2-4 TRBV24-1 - TGTGTCACGGGGCCGCGAGCCAAAAACATTCAGTACTTC CVTGPRAKNIQYF
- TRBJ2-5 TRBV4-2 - TGTGCCAGCAGCCAAGACCGGGGTGACCAAGAGACCCAGTACTTC CASSQDRGDQETQYF
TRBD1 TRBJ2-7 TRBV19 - TGTGCCAGAAGTACCCGTGGGCCTCGGACAGGCAAAGACGAGCAGTACTTC CARSTRGPRTGKDEQYF
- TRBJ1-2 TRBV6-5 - TGTGCCAGCAGTCAGAGAGGACGGGCATCCTATGGCTACACCTTC CASSQRGRASYGYTF
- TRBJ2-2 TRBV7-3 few TGTGCCAGCAGCTTGGGACCAGGGAACACCGGGGAGCTGTTTTTT CASSLGPGNTGELFF
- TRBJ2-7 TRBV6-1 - TGTGCCAGCAGCGCCCGGATCCTAAGCCACGAGCAGTACTTC CASSARILSHEQYF
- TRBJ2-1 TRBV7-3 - TGTGCCAGCAGCGTGGACTTCTACAATGAGCAGTTCTTC CASSVDFYNEQFF
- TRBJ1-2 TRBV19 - TGTGCCAGTTCCTGGAGAACGGCGGGGGGCTACACCTTC CASSWRTAGGYTF
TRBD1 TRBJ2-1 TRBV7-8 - TGTGCCAGCAGCCCGAGCTCCTTGGGGACAGACAATGAGCAGTTCTTC CASSPSSLGTDNEQFF
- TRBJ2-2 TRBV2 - TGTGCCAGCAAAAAGGGGGTGAACACCGGGGAGCTGTTTTTT CASKKGVNTGELFF
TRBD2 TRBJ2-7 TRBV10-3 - TGTGCCATCAGTGAAGGGACTAGCGGGGTCTACGAGCAGTACTTC CAISEGTSGVYEQYF
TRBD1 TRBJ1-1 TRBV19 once TGTGCCAGTAGTATGGGGACAGGGCGGTTGAACACTGAAGCTTTCTTT CASSMGTGRLNTEAFF
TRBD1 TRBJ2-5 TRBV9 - TGTGCCAGCAGCCCGTGGACAGGGGAAGAGACCCAGTACTTC CASSPWTGEETQYF
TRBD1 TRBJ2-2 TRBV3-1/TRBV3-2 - TGTGCCAGCAGCAAGCAGGGGGCGGGCACCGGGGAGCTGTTTTTT CASSKQGAGTGELFF